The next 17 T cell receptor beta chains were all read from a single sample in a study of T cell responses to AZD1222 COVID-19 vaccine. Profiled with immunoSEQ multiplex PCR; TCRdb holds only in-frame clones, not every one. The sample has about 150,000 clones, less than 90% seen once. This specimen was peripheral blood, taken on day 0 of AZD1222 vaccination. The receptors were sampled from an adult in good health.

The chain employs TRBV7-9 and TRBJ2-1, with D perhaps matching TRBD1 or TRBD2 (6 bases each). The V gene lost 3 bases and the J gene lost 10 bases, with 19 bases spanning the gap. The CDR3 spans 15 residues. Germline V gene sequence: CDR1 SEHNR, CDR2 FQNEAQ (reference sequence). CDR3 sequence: CASSLRGDRVGEQFF. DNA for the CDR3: TGTGCCAGCAGCTTGAGGGGGGACCGTGTCGGGGAGCAGTTCTTC.

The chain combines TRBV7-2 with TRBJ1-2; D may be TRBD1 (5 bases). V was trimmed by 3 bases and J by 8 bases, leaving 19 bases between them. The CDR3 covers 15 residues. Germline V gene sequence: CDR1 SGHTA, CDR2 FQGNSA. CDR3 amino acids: CASSLSYAGRIGYTF. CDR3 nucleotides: TGTGCCAGCAGCTTGAGTTACGCAGGGAGGATCGGCTACACCTTC. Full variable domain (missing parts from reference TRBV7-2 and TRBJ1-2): GAGVSQSPSNKVTEKGKDVELRCDPISGHTALYWYRQSLGQGLEFLIYFQGNSAPDKSGLPSDRFSAERTGGSVSTLTIQRTQQEDSAVYLCASSLSYAGRIGYTFGSGTRLTVV.

The CDR3 protein is CASSAQGTNTEAFF. For the CDR3, the DNA is TGTGCCAGCAGCGCACAGGGGACTAACACTGAAGCTTTCTTT. The chain uses TRBV7-3 and TRBJ1-1, with TRBD1 identical over 7 bases. Trimming at V came to 5 bases and at J to 2 bases, leaving 5 bases not matched to a gene. Germline V CDR1 and CDR2: SGHTA, FQGTGA. The CDR3 covers 14 residues.

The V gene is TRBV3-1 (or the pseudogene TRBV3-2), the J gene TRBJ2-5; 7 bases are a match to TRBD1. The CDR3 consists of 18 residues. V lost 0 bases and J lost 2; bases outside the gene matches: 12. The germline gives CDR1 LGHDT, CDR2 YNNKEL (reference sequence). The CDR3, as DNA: TGTGCCAGCAGCCAAGACCCTAAGTCCACAGGGGATCAAGAGACCCAGTACTTC. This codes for CASSQDPKSTGDQETQYF.

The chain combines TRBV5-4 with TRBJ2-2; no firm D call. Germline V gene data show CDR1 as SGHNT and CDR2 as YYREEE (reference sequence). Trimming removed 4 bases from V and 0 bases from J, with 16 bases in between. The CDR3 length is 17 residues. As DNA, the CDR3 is TGTGCCAGCAGCCTAAGCCCGGACGGAACGAACACCGGGGAGCTGTTTTTT. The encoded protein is CASSLSPDGTNTGELFF.

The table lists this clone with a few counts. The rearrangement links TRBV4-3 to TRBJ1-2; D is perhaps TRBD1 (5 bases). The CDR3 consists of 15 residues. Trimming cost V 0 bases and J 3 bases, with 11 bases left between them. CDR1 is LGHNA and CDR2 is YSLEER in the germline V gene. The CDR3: CASSQDYSRDYGYTF. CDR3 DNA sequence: TGCGCCAGCAGCCAAGATTATAGCAGGGACTATGGCTACACCTTC.

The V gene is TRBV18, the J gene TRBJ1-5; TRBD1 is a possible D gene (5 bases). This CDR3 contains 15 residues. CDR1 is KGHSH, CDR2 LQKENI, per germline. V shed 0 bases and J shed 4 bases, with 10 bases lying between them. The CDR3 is CASSPPSRVNQPQHF. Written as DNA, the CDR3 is TGTGCCAGCTCACCACCGAGCAGGGTTAATCAGCCCCAGCATTTT.

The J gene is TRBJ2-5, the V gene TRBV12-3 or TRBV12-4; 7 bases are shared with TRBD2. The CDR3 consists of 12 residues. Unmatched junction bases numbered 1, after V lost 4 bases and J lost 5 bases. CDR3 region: CASSSGRETQYF. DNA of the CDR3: TGTGCCAGCAGTTCCGGGAGGGAGACCCAGTACTTC.

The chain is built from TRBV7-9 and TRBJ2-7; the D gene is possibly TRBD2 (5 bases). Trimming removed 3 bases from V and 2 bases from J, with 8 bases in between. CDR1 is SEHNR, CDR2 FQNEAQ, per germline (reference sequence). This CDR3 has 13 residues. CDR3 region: CASSLAGTYEQYF. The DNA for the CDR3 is TGTGCCAGCAGCTTGGCCGGGACCTACGAGCAGTACTTC.

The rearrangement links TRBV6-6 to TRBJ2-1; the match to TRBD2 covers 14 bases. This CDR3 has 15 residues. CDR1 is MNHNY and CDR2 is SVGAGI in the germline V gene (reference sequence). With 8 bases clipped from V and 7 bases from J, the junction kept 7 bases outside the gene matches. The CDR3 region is CASVKGTSGGNEQFF. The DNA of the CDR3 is TGTGCCAGCGTCAAAGGGACTAGCGGGGGTAATGAGCAGTTCTTC.

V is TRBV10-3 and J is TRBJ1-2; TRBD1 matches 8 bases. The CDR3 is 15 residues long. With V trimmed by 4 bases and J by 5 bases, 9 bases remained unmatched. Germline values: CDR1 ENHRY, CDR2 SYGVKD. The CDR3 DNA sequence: TGTGCCATCAGTGGATCTCAGGGGGCAAGGTATGGCTACACCTTC. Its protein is CAISGSQGARYGYTF.

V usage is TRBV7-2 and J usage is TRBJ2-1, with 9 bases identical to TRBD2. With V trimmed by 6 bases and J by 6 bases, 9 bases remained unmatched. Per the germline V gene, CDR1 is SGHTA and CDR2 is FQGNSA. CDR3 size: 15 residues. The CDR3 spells CASRPGERGANEQFF. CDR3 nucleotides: TGTGCCAGCAGACCCGGGGAGCGGGGGGCCAATGAGCAGTTCTTC.

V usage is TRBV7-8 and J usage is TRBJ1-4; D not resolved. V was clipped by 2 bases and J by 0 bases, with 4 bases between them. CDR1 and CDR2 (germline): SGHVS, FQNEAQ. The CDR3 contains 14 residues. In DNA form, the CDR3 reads TGTGCCAGCAGCTTAATGGCAACTAATGAAAAACTGTTTTTT. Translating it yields CASSLMATNEKLFF. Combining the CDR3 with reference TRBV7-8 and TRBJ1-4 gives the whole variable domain GAGVSQSPRYKVAKRGQDVALRCDPISGHVSLFWYQQALGQGPEFLTYFQNEAQLDKSGLPSDRFFAERPEGSVSTLKIQRTQQEDSAVYLCASSLMATNEKLFFGSGTQLSVL.

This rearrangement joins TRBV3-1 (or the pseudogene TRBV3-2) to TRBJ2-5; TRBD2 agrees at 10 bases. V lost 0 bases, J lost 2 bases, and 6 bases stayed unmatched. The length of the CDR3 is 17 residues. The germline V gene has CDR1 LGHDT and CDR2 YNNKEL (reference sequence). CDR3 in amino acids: CASSQELVLAGQETQYF. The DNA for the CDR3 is TGTGCCAGCAGCCAAGAACTTGTACTAGCGGGACAAGAGACCCAGTACTTC.

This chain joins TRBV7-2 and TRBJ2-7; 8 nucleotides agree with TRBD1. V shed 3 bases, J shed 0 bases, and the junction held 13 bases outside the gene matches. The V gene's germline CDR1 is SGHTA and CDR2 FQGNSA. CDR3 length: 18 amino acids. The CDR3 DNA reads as TGTGCCAGCAGCTTGGGCCACCGACAGGGGAAATTCTCCTACGAGCAGTACTTC. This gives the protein CASSLGHRQGKFSYEQYF.

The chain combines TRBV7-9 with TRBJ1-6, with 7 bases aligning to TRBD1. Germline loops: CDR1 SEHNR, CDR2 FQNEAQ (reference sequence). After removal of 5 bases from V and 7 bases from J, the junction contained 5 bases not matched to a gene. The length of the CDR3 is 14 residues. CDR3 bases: TGTGCCAGCAGCAAGGAGGGGGCGAATTCACCCCTCCACTTT. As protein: CASSKEGANSPLHF.

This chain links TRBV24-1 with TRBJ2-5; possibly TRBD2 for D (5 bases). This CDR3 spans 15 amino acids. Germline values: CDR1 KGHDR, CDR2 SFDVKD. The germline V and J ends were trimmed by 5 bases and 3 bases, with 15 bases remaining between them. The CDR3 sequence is CATSVRGNGEETQYF. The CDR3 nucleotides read TGTGCCACCAGTGTCCGTGGGAACGGGGAAGAGACCCAGTACTTC.